This T cell receptor beta chain was sequenced for a study of response to subunit inactivated influenza vaccine. One entry per CDR3 protein, called by TCRdb with MiXCR from the RT-PCR reads. Here the sample spans about 190,000 distinct CDR3 sequences, approximately 14% being singletons. Ten or more counts support this clonotype. This specimen was CD8+ T cells sorted from PBMCs, taken 5 days after vaccination. The sequence was collected from a man over 45 who received an inactivated influenza vaccine.

The CDR3 coding sequence is TGTGCCACCAGCAGAGATCTGGGCGGGATCACCTACAATGAGCAGTTCTTC. Its translation: CATSRDLGGITYNEQFF. This chain uses TRBV15 with TRBJ2-1, with D maybe TRBD2 (6 bases). This CDR3 is 17 amino acids long. The V gene lost 0 bases and the J gene lost 2 bases, with 14 bases spanning the gap. Germline V gene sequence: CDR1 LNHNV, CDR2 YYDKDF (reference sequence).